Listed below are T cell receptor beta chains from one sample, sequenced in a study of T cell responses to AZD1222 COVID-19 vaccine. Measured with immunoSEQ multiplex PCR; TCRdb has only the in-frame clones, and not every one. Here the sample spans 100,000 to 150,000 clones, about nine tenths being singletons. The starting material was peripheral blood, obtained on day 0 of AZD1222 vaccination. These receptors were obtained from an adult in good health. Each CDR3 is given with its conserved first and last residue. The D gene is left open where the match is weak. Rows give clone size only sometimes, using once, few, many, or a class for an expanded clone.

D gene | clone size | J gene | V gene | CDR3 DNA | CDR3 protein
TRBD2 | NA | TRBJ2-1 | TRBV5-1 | TGCGCCAGCAGCTTGGCCGCTAGCGGGGGCGACGCGTTCTTC | CASSLAASGGDAFF
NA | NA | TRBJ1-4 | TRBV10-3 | TGTGCCATCAGTGAGAGTGCAACTAATGAAAAACTGTTTTTT | CAISESATNEKLFF
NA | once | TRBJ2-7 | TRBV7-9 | TGTGCCAGCAGCCCGGCGGGGCGCACCTACGAGCAGTACTTC | CASSPAGRTYEQYF
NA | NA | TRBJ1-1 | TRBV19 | TGTGCCAGTAGTTCGCAGGAAGGGGGTCAAACATGGAGCACTGAAGCTTTCTTT | CASSSQEGGQTWSTEAFF
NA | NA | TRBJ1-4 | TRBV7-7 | TGTGCCAGCAGCCCCTCGGTGGCAACTAATGAAAAACTGTTTTTT | CASSPSVATNEKLFF
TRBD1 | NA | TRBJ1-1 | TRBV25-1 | TGTGCCAGCAGTGAGACAGGGGGGAACACTGAAGCTTTCTTT | CASSETGGNTEAFF
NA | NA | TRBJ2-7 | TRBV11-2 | TGTGCCAGCAGCCCAGGGAGGGGGCAGAGCACCTACGAGCAGTACTTC | CASSPGRGQSTYEQYF
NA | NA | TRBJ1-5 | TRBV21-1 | TGTGCCAGCAGCATATCGACATCCAATCAGCCCCAGCATTTT | CASSISTSNQPQHF
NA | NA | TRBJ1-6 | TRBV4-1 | TGCGCCAGCAGCCTGGGAGGTGGGACATCCAGTTCACCCCTCCACTTT | CASSLGGGTSSSPLHF
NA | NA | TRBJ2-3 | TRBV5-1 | TGCGCCAGCAGCTTATCCGCAGATACGCAGTATTTT | CASSLSADTQYF
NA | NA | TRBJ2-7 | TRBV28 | TGTGCCAGCAGGGGGACCGGAAGCTCCTACGAGCAGTACTTC | CASRGTGSSYEQYF
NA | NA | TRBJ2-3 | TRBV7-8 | TGTGCCAGCAGCTTAGATCTAGCGTCTTCAGATACGCAGTATTTT | CASSLDLASSDTQYF
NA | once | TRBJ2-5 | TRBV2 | TGTGCCAGCAGTGAAGATAGGGAGACCCAGTACTTC | CASSEDRETQYF
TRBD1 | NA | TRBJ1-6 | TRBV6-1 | TGTGCCAGCAGTGGATCGGACAGGAGAACGCAATCACCCCTCCACTTT | CASSGSDRRTQSPLHF
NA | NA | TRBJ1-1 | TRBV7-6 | TGTGCCAGCAGCTTGGGCGAGAACACTGAAGCTTTCTTT | CASSLGENTEAFF
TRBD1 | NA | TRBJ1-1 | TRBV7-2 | TGTGCCAGCAGCTTAGCTCTTGGAGGGGGACAGGGGCTAAAAGAAGCTTTCTTT | CASSLALGGGQGLKEAFF
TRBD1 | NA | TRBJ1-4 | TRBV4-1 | TGCGCCAGCAGCCATTACCCGGGACAGGGGGGTTCTAATGAAAAACTGTTTTTT | CASSHYPGQGGSNEKLFF
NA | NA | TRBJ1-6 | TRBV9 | TGTGCCAGCAGCCCTACGGGATCGGGGGTCGGGAATTCACCCCTCCACTTT | CASSPTGSGVGNSPLHF
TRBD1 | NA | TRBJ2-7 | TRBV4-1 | TGCGCCAGCAGCCATTACACAGGGGGCTCGGCCTACGAGCAGTACTTC | CASSHYTGGSAYEQYF
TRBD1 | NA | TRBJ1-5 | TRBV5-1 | TGCGCCAGCAGCCCTTGGACAGGAGGTCCCGGACAGCCCCAGCATTTT | CASSPWTGGPGQPQHF
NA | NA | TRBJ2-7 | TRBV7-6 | TGTGCCAGCAGCTTAGGGGAGAACAGAGACACCTACGAGCAGTACTTC | CASSLGENRDTYEQYF
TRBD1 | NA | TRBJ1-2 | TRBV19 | TGTGCCAGTAGTATGGGGACAGGGGGTCACTATGGCTACACCTTC | CASSMGTGGHYGYTF
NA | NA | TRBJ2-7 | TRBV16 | TGTGCCAGCAGCCAATCAGGACTGGGGGAGCAGTACTTC | CASSQSGLGEQYF
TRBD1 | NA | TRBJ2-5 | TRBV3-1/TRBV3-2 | TGTGCCAGCAGCCCCGGGACAGGGGAAGGAGAGACCCAGTACTTC | CASSPGTGEGETQYF
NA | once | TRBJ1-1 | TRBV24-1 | TGTGCCACCAGTGATGGGATTAGGGACAAAGACTTT | CATSDGIRDKDF
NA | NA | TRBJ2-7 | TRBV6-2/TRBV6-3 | TGTGCCAGCAGTTACTCGAGTCCCCTATCCTACGAGCAGTACTTC | CASSYSSPLSYEQYF
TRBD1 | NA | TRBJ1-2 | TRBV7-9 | TGTGCCAGCAGCCGGGGACAGGGGTCCCTCTATGGCTACACCTTC | CASSRGQGSLYGYTF
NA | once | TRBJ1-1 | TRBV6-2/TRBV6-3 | TGTGCCAGCAGTTACGGACTCGGTATGAACACTGAAGCTTTCTTT | CASSYGLGMNTEAFF
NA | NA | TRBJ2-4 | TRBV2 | TGTGCCAGCAGTGAAGGGAGGAAAAACATTCAGTACTTC | CASSEGRKNIQYF
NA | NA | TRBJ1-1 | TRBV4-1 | TGCGCCAGCAGCCAAGGGGCAGGGCGTTTGAACACTGAAGCTTTCTTT | CASSQGAGRLNTEAFF
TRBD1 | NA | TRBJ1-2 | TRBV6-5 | TGTGCCAGCAGTCCGACAGGGAACTATGGCTACACCTTC | CASSPTGNYGYTF